These 24 T cell receptor beta chains share one sample of origin, sequenced in a study of blood T cells in healthy people across ages. Combining a sample-barcoded 5' primer with a J-beta primer mix, a second PCR ran for roughly 6 to 12 cycles. MiXCR, run by TCRdb on the 5' RACE reads, gives a single entry per CDR3 protein. The sample shows 650,000 to 800,000 distinct CDR3 sequences, under 65% of them seen only once. Specimen: blood. The receptors here all came from a woman of 80 years or more in good health.

Concerning this clonotype itself: This may come from a read error, since a much larger clone is one base off. The chain uses TRBV12-3 or TRBV12-4 and TRBJ1-5, with no clear D. This CDR3 region has 14 residues. CDR3 bases: TGTGCCGGCAGTTTGGTTCTTAACAATCAGCCCCAGCATTTT. Its protein product is CAGSLVLNNQPQHF.

Points on this clonotype: A much larger clone lies a single base off, so this may be a read error. The rearrangement uses TRBV29-1 and TRBJ2-1, with D hard to call. V lost 7 bases and J 7 bases, leaving 17 bases between the germline ends. This CDR3 spans 13 amino acids. Germline loops: CDR1 SQVTM, CDR2 ANQGSEA. CDR3 sequence (DNA): TGCAGCGGTGTCCCTACACCGGCGAATGAGCAGTTCTTC. Amino acids: CSGVPTPANEQFF.

The chain has TRBV2 and TRBJ2-7; D assignment may be TRBD1 or TRBD2 (6 bases each). The germline V gene has CDR1 SNHLY and CDR2 FYNNEI. This CDR3 region has 11 residues. V was cut by 11 bases and J by 6 bases, with 14 bases left in between. CDR3 region: CAGGLSCEQYF. In DNA, the CDR3 is TGTGCCGGGGGGCTTAGCTGCGAGCAGTACTTC.

The J gene is TRBJ2-5, the V gene TRBV10-2, with 11 bases that match TRBD2. Judging by the DNA end, TRBJ2-7 fits better; the J call may be wrong. In germline, CDR1 is WSHSY, CDR2 SAAADI. The CDR3 consists of 15 residues. The CDR3 nucleotides read TGCGCCAGCAGTGGGGGGACTAGCGGAAACTACGAGCAGTACTTC. It codes for CASSGGTSGNYEQYF.

The table lists this clonotype with many counts. V gene TRBV12-3 or TRBV12-4 combines with J gene TRBJ2-1, with D uncertain. The CDR3 totals 15 residues. With 1 base removed from V and 0 bases from J, the gap between germline ends came to 7 bases. Here the CDR3 DNA reads TGTGCCAGCAGTTTAGATACGAGCTCCTACAATGAGCAGTTCTTC. Protein sequence: CASSLDTSSYNEQFF.

The chain uses TRBV15 and TRBJ2-3; no clear D gene. CDR3 length equals 13 residues. V was pared by 4 bases and J by 4 bases, with 9 bases between. Germline V gene data show CDR1 as LNHNV and CDR2 as YYDKDF (reference sequence). The CDR3 here is CATSMAPPDTQYF. Written as DNA, the CDR3 is TGTGCCACCAGCATGGCCCCCCCAGATACGCAGTATTTT.

The chain is built from TRBV6-5 and TRBJ1-1; 8 bases map to TRBD1. Germline V lookup: CDR1 MNHEY, CDR2 SVGAGI. Trimming cost V 2 bases and J 1 base; bases outside gene matches: 6. The CDR3 runs to 16 residues. The CDR3 loop reads CASSYLGQGQNTEAFF. The CDR3 DNA sequence: TGTGCCAGCAGTTACCTCGGACAGGGCCAGAACACTGAAGCTTTCTTT.

In this sample, this clonotype turned up many times. The rearrangement uses TRBV20-1 and TRBJ1-5, with 7 bases aligning to TRBD1. V shed 5 bases, J shed 0 bases, and the junction held 13 bases outside the gene matches. Per the germline V gene, CDR1 is DFQATT and CDR2 is SNEGSKA (reference sequence). The CDR3 length is 17 residues. CDR3 residues: CSARDRVRGYSNQPQHF. CDR3 DNA sequence: TGCAGTGCTCGTGACAGGGTTCGGGGGTATAGCAATCAGCCCCAGCATTTT.

V usage is TRBV21-1 and J usage is TRBJ2-7; the D call of TRBD2 is as the table states it, not checked on the DNA. TRBV21-1 is a documented pseudogene. The CDR3 extends over 15 amino acids. This chain's CDR3 is CASTGNSLAITEQYF. The DNA for the CDR3 is TGTGCCAGCACCGGAAATTCACTAGCGATAACCGAGCAGTACTTC.

This sequence joins TRBV20-1 and TRBJ2-7; TRBD1 is a possible D gene (7 bases). The V end lost 6 bases, the J end lost 1 base, and 16 bases lay between the germline ends. From germline, CDR1 is DFQATT and CDR2 SNEGSKA (reference sequence). The CDR3 loop spans 14 amino acids. CDR3 sequence: CSAGGQSYSYEQYF. DNA of the CDR3: TGCAGTGCCGGGGGACAGTCCTATTCCTACGAGCAGTACTTC.

This clonotype was recorded many times. The V call is TRBV5-1, the J call TRBJ1-2; D gene ambiguous. The ends were cut back, 0 bases at V and 4 bases at J, with 16 bases in the middle. In germline, CDR1 is SGHRS, CDR2 YFSETQ. The CDR3 has 16 amino acids. CDR3: CASSLVGSSNSYGYTF. As DNA, the CDR3 is TGCGCCAGCAGCTTGGTCGGCAGCAGCAACTCCTATGGCTACACCTTC.

Note on this clonotype: A much larger clone lies a single base off, so this may be a read error. This chain uses TRBV20-1 with TRBJ2-1, with D hard to call. The J call is in doubt because the DNA end fits TRBJ2-7 better. The germline CDR1 and CDR2 sequences are DFQATT and SNEGSKA (reference sequence). CDR3 length: 13 residues. In DNA, the CDR3 is TGCAGTGCTAGTACGGTCTCCTACAATGAGCAGTACTTC. It specifies CSASTVSYNEQYF.

This chain links TRBV7-9 with TRBJ1-2, with TRBD1 matching over 7 bases. Germline loops: CDR1 SEHNR, CDR2 FQNEAQ (reference sequence). V gave up 5 bases and J gave up 4 bases; unmatched junction bases: 4. The length of the CDR3 is 13 residues. CDR3 protein: CASSGQEIYGYTF. The CDR3 DNA follows: TGTGCCAGCAGCGGACAGGAGATCTATGGCTACACCTTC.

Comment on this clonotype: Given a much more abundant clone one base away, this may be a read error. This chain uses TRBV3-1 with TRBJ2-3; D is possibly TRBD1 or TRBD2 (6 bases each). CDR3 size: 13 residues. The V end was cut by 5 bases, the J end by 8 bases, with 14 bases between. Germline V gives CDR1 LGHDT, CDR2 YNNKEL (reference sequence). The CDR3 protein is CASSSLEGGTQYF. The DNA for the CDR3 is TGTGCCAGCAGCTCCCTCGAGGGGGGTACGCAGTATTTT.

About this clonotype itself: A read error may be the cause here, since a much bigger clone is one base away. This rearrangement joins TRBV5-1 to TRBJ1-5; no firm D call. V lost 4 bases, J lost 3 bases, and 11 bases lay in between. CDR3 length: 14 residues. Germline V gene data show CDR1 as SGHRS and CDR2 as YFSETQ. The CDR3 region is CASSPSAINQPQHF. The DNA of the CDR3 is TGCGCCAGCAGCCCAAGCGCGATCAATCAGCCCCAGCATTTT.

The genes are TRBV29-1 and TRBJ2-7; D may be TRBD2 (6 bases). The CDR3 runs 13 residues. Between the trimmed V and J ends, which lost 5 bases and 8 bases, there was a span of 19 bases. Germline CDR1 and CDR2: SQVTM and ANQGSEA. CDR3 region: CSVSYTASVQQYF. The CDR3 bases are TGCAGCGTTTCTTACACCGCTAGCGTTCAGCAGTACTTC.

CDR3 DNA sequence: TGTGCCAGCAGCTCGGACGACGGGACCCCTCCCTACGAGCAGTACTTC. It specifies CASSSDDGTPPYEQYF. The rearrangement joins TRBV7-6 to TRBJ2-7, with D perhaps matching TRBD1 or TRBD2 (5 bases each). Germline V lookup: CDR1 SGHVS, CDR2 FNYEAQ. The V and J ends lost 4 bases and 2 bases respectively, with 18 bases between them. The CDR3 covers 16 residues.

This sequence joins TRBV29-1 and TRBJ2-5; the match to TRBD2 covers 7 bases. The CDR3 covers 14 residues. The V segment lost 4 bases and the J segment 5 bases; nucleotides outside the gene matches: 10. Germline CDR1 SQVTM, CDR2 ANQGSEA. CDR3 loop: CSVGGGLGGETQYF. In nucleotides, the CDR3 is TGCAGCGTTGGGGGAGGACTAGGTGGGGAGACCCAGTACTTC.

This clonotype has a count of ten or more. The chain recombines TRBV6-5 with TRBJ1-1; no reliable D call. CDR3 length equals 16 residues. Germline CDR1 MNHEY, CDR2 SVGAGI. Trimming stripped 5 bases from V and 0 bases from J, with 16 bases between. This CDR3 reads CASSPGYGSLNTEAFF. CDR3 nucleotide sequence: TGTGCCAGCAGTCCCGGCTACGGCAGTTTGAACACTGAAGCTTTCTTT.

This chain joins TRBV9 and TRBJ2-1, with D perhaps matching TRBD2 (5 bases). Germline CDR1 and CDR2: SGDLS and YYNGEE. V lost 0 bases, J lost 6 bases, and 28 bases lay in between. The CDR3 spans 20 residues. The DNA of the CDR3 is TGTGCCAGCAGCGTAGACCCGCCGGGCATAGCGCCAAGCATAATCAATGAGCAGTTCTTC. It is translated as CASSVDPPGIAPSIINEQFF.

The rearrangement links TRBV4-1 to TRBJ2-7; 8 bases are shared with TRBD1. CDR1 and CDR2 from the germline V gene are MGHRA and YSYEKL. CDR3 size: 13 residues. After removal of 7 bases from V and 1 base from J, the junction contained 3 bases not matched to a gene. This CDR3 reads CASKGTGSYEQYF. The CDR3 bases are TGCGCCAGCAAGGGGACAGGATCCTACGAGCAGTACTTC.

At least ten counts were recorded for this clonotype. The chain employs TRBV5-5 and TRBJ2-2, with TRBD2 matching over 11 bases. Per germline, CDR1 SGHKS and CDR2 YYEKEE (reference sequence). There are 15 residues in the CDR3. V lost 4 bases, J lost 6 bases, and 5 bases stayed unmatched. CDR3 amino acids: CASSLIAGGPGELFF. The CDR3 nucleotides read TGTGCCAGCAGCCTAATAGCGGGGGGGCCCGGGGAGCTGTTTTTT.

This clonotype occurred a few times. The rearrangement uses TRBV5-1 and TRBJ2-7, with D hard to call. The germline V gene has CDR1 SGHRS and CDR2 YFSETQ. This CDR3 has 14 amino acids. Between the trimmed V and J ends, which lost 2 bases and 3 bases, there was a span of 12 bases. The CDR3 spells CASSFRSVSYEQYF. CDR3 bases: TGCGCCAGCAGCTTCCGATCTGTTAGCTACGAGCAGTACTTC.

This clonotype was seen repeatedly, ten times or more. The V gene is TRBV29-1, the J gene TRBJ2-1; D uncertain. With 2 bases removed from V and 0 bases from J, the gap between germline ends came to 5 bases. The CDR3 is 13 residues long. Germline-derived CDR1 and CDR2 are SQVTM and ANQGSEA. The CDR3 reads CSVELGSYNEQFF. As DNA, the CDR3 is TGCAGCGTTGAATTGGGCTCCTACAATGAGCAGTTCTTC.